This T cell receptor (beta chain) was found in a study of PD-1 and CTLA-4 blockade in melanoma. Trimming removed 4 bases at V and 1 base at J, with 11 bases between. Germline lookup yields CDR1 SGHRS and CDR2 YFSETQ. CDR3 length: 14 amino acids. Clones were read by immunoSEQ multiplex PCR, and TCRdb kept only the in-frame ones, dropping some. The table has tens of thousands of clones, 85% to 95% seen once. The V gene is TRBV5-1, the J gene TRBJ1-1; TRBD1 is a possible D gene (5 bases). This TCR came from a human donor with melanoma. The sample here was CD8+ T cells from peripheral blood, taken from a patient given anti-PD-1 treatment. In DNA, the CDR3 is TGCGCCAGCAGCCTGGGGGACGGGAACACTGAAGCTTTCTTT. Translation: CASSLGDGNTEAFF.